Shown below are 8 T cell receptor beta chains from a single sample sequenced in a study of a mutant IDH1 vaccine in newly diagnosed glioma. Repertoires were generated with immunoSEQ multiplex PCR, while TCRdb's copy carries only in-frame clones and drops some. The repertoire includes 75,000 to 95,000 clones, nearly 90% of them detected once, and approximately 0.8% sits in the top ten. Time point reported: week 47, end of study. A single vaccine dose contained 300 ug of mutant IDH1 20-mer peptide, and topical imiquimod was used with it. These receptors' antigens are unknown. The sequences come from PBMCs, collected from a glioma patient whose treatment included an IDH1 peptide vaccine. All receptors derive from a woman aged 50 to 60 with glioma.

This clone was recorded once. CDR3: CASSYSMGRGADGYTF. CDR3 DNA sequence: TGTGCCAGCAGTTACTCGATGGGGCGGGGGGCAGATGGCTACACCTTC. V is TRBV6-5 and J is TRBJ1-2; maybe TRBD1 (6 bases). The V end lost 0 bases, the J end lost 6 bases, and 17 bases lay between the germline ends. Germline values: CDR1 MNHEY, CDR2 SVGAGI. This CDR3 has 16 residues.

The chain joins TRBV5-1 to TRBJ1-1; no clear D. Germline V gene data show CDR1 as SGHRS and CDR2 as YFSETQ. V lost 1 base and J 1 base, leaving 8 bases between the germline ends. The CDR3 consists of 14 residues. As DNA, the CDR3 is TGCGCCAGCAGCTTGTCTGCCAGGAACACTGAAGCTTTCTTT. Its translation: CASSLSARNTEAFF. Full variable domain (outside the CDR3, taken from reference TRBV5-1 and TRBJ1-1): KAGVTQTPRYLIKTRGQQVTLSCSPISGHRSVSWYQQTPGQGLQFLFEYFSETQRNKGNFPGRFSGRQFSNSRSEMNVSTLELGDSALYLCASSLSARNTEAFFGQGTRLTVV.

For the CDR3, the DNA is TGCGCCAGCAGCTTTGGTATGGGACGGGGGAACACTGAAGCTTTCTTT. It yields the protein CASSFGMGRGNTEAFF. The gene calls are TRBV5-1 and TRBJ1-1, with a weak D call TRBD1 (5 bases). The CDR3 spans 16 residues. Trimming took 2 bases from V and 1 from J, leaving 15 bases between them. CDR1 SGHRS and CDR2 YFSETQ come from the germline V gene.

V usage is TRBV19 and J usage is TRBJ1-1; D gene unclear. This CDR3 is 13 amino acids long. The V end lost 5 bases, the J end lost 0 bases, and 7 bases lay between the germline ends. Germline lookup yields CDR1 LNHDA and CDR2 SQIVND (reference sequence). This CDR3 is CASSFYVNTEAFF. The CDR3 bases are TGTGCCAGTAGTTTTTACGTGAACACTGAAGCTTTCTTT.

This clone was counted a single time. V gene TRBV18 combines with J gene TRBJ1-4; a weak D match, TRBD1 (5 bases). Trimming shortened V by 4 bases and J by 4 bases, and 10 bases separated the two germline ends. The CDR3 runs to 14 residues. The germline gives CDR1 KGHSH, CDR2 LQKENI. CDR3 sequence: CASSHDRNNEKLFF. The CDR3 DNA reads TGTGCCAGCTCACACGACAGAAATAATGAAAAACTGTTTTTT.

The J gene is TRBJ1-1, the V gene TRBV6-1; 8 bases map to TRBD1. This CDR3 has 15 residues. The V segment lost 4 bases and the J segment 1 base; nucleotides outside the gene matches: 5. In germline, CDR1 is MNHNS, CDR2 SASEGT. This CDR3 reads CASSGIDRGNTEAFF. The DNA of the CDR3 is TGTGCCAGCAGTGGGATAGACAGGGGGAACACTGAAGCTTTCTTT.

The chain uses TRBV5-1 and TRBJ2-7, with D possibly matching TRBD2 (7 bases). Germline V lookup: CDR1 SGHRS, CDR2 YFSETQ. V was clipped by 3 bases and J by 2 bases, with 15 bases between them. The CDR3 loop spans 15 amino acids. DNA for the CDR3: TGCGCCAGCAGCTGGGGGGCGGGAGAGACCTACGAGCAGTACTTC. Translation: CASSWGAGETYEQYF.

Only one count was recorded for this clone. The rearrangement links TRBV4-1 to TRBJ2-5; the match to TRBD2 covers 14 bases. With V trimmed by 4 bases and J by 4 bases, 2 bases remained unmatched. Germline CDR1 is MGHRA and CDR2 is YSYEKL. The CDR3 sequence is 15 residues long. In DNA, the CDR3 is TGCGCCAGCAGCCCTGGGACTAGCGGGAGAGAGACCCAGTACTTC. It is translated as CASSPGTSGRETQYF.